The 27 T cell receptor beta chains given below trace back to one sample, sequenced in a study of chemoradiotherapy in HPV16-positive cancers. Produced via immunoSEQ multiplex PCR; TCRdb's table is partial and in-frame only. Of about 2,300 clones listed, roughly 79% were seen once; the top ten hold around 10%. Material: tumor tissue, obtained from a patient who underwent chemoradiotherapy. Receptor source: a human donor with HPV-associated anogenital cancer.

V gene TRBV7-3 combines with J gene TRBJ2-5, with D possibly TRBD2 on 6 matching bases. The CDR3 length is 13 residues. The germline V gene has CDR1 SGHTA and CDR2 FQGTGA. V lost 1 base and J lost 3, with 6 bases in between. CDR3 region: CASSLRREETQYF. The DNA for the CDR3 is TGTGCCAGCAGCTTAAGGAGGGAAGAGACCCAGTACTTC.

This chain links TRBV30 with TRBJ1-6, with 8 bases lining up with TRBD1. V dropped 2 bases and J dropped 8; count of bases not matched to a gene: 2. Germline V gene data show CDR1 as GTSNPN and CDR2 as SVGIG (reference sequence). This CDR3 contains 13 residues. This CDR3 is CAWSPQGDSPLHF. In DNA, the CDR3 is TGTGCCTGGAGTCCACAGGGGGATTCACCCCTCCACTTT.

The rearrangement uses TRBV5-1 and TRBJ2-5, with 15 positions matching TRBD2. The CDR3 runs 18 residues. Trimming removed 3 bases from V and 4 bases from J; junction bases left unmatched: 10. CDR1 is SGHRS, CDR2 YFSETQ, per germline. The DNA of the CDR3 is TGCGCCAGCAGCTCCCACCGGACTAGCGGGGGGGTAGGAGAGACCCAGTACTTC. Translated, it gives CASSSHRTSGGVGETQYF.

J is TRBJ2-2 and V is TRBV6-6; D is unresolved. The germline V gene encodes CDR1 MNHNY and CDR2 SVGAGI (reference sequence). The germline V and J ends were trimmed by 4 bases and 0 bases, with 3 bases remaining between them. CDR3 length: 13 amino acids. CDR3 amino acids: CASSSSNTGELFF. CDR3 coding DNA: TGTGCCAGCAGTTCGTCGAACACCGGGGAGCTGTTTTTT.

There are a few counts of this clone. The chain uses TRBV6-1 and TRBJ1-2; D call uncertain. CDR1 MNHNS and CDR2 SASEGT come from the germline V gene. V was cut by 7 bases and J by 2 bases, with 11 bases left in between. The CDR3 runs 13 residues. The CDR3 coding sequence is TGTGCCAGCATGACGGAGCTAAACTATGGCTACACCTTC. It yields the protein CASMTELNYGYTF.

In this sample, this clone turned up once. The chain combines TRBV11-2 with TRBJ1-6; 7 bases line up with TRBD1. The germline V gene has CDR1 SGHAT and CDR2 FQNNGV. There are 16 residues in the CDR3. The ends lost 1 base at V and 10 bases at J; junction bases unmatched: 10. CDR3 DNA sequence: TGTGCCAGCAGCTTAGGGCCCAGGGGGTCGGTGTCACCCCTCCACTTT. Translating gives CASSLGPRGSVSPLHF.

The chain recombines TRBV5-4 with TRBJ1-5; D remains unclear. Germline CDR1 and CDR2: SGHNT and YYREEE (reference sequence). V shed 1 base and J shed 1 base, with 3 bases lying between them. This CDR3 contains 13 residues. CDR3 amino acids: CASSLNSNQPQHF. The CDR3 DNA sequence: TGTGCCAGCAGCTTGAACAGCAATCAGCCCCAGCATTTT.

This sequence joins TRBV11-2 and TRBJ2-1, with 7 positions matching TRBD1. Germline V lookup: CDR1 SGHAT, CDR2 FQNNGV. CDR3 size: 13 residues. J lost 7 bases, V lost 5 bases, and 5 bases had no gene match. The DNA for the CDR3 is TGTGCCAGCAGCCGGACAGGAGATAATGAGCAGTTCTTC. Translation: CASSRTGDNEQFF.

This clone was counted once. The rearrangement links TRBV5-5 to TRBJ2-1; D is undetermined. Looked up from germline, CDR1 is SGHKS and CDR2 is YYEKEE (reference sequence). This CDR3 is 11 amino acids long. V was cut by 6 bases and J by 4 bases, with 5 bases left in between. The CDR3 nucleotides read TGTGCCAGCACCGAATACAATGAGCAGTTCTTC. Its protein is CASTEYNEQFF.

The V gene is TRBV7-2, the J gene TRBJ2-2; 13 nucleotides agree with TRBD2. With 5 bases clipped from V and 5 bases from J, the junction kept 2 bases outside the gene matches. The germline gives CDR1 SGHTA, CDR2 FQGNSA. The length of the CDR3 is 15 residues. DNA of the CDR3: TGTGCCAGCAGCACGACTAGCGGGGGGACCGGGGAGCTGTTTTTT. It specifies CASSTTSGGTGELFF.

The chain is built from TRBV28 and TRBJ2-7, with a tentative D call TRBD1 (8 bases). Deletions cut 4 bases from V and 6 bases from J, with 19 bases between. Per germline, CDR1 MDHEN and CDR2 SYDVKM. The CDR3 length is 15 residues. CDR3 nucleotides: TGTGCCAGCAGTTCCACTACAGGGGGGGACCTCGAGCAGTACTTC. This sequence encodes CASSSTTGGDLEQYF. The whole variable domain, remainder taken from reference TRBV28 and TRBJ2-7, is DVKVTQSSRYLVKRTGEKVFLECVQDMDHENMFWYRQDPGLGLRLIYFSYDVKMKEKGDIPEGYSVSREKKERFSLILESASTNQTSMYLCASSSTTGGDLEQYFGPGTRLTVT.

The chain uses TRBV12-5 and TRBJ2-2; D uncertain. Trimming removed 4 bases at V and 0 bases at J, with 3 bases between. The V gene's germline CDR1 is LGHNT and CDR2 FRNRAP. This CDR3 contains 13 residues. The CDR3 nucleotides are TGTGCTAGTGGTTGGACGAACACCGGGGAGCTGTTTTTT. Its protein is CASGWTNTGELFF.

The rearrangement joins TRBV28 to TRBJ1-2; 7 nucleotides agree with TRBD1. The V segment lost 6 bases and the J segment 5 bases; nucleotides outside the gene matches: 12. The CDR3 is 15 amino acids. From germline, CDR1 is MDHEN and CDR2 SYDVKM. The CDR3 spells CASSPMGGQLYGYTF. In DNA, the CDR3 is TGTGCCAGCAGCCCCATGGGGGGACAGCTATATGGCTACACCTTC.

The V and J genes are TRBV7-2 and TRBJ2-7; 10 nucleotides align to TRBD2. The germline CDR1 and CDR2 sequences are SGHTA and FQGNSA. The CDR3 runs to 13 residues. J was trimmed by 6 bases and V by 8 bases; bases with no gene match: 7. CDR3: CASRSSGSGEQYF. DNA for the CDR3: TGTGCCAGCCGCTCTAGCGGGAGTGGCGAGCAGTACTTC.

The V and J genes are TRBV5-6 and TRBJ2-1; D tentatively reads TRBD1 or TRBD2 (5 bases each). The CDR3 is 14 amino acids. Trimming took 1 base from V and 8 from J, leaving 13 bases between them. The V gene's germline CDR1 is SGHDT and CDR2 YYEEEE. The CDR3 is CASSLFEGRDEQFF. The CDR3 nucleotides read TGTGCCAGCAGCTTGTTTGAGGGGCGGGATGAGCAGTTCTTC.

This chain links TRBV11-2 with TRBJ2-5, with D possibly TRBD2 on 6 matching bases. Between the trimmed V and J ends, which lost 5 bases and 4 bases, there was a span of 8 bases. The CDR3 is 12 residues long. Germline loops: CDR1 SGHAT, CDR2 FQNNGV. The CDR3 reads CASSIGRETQYF. The DNA for the CDR3 is TGTGCCAGCAGCATCGGGAGAGAGACCCAGTACTTC.

The chain uses TRBV2 and TRBJ2-5; a weak D match, TRBD1 (6 bases). The V and J ends lost 6 bases and 4 bases respectively, with 9 bases between them. The CDR3 sequence is 12 residues long. Germline V gene data show CDR1 as SNHLY and CDR2 as FYNNEI. The CDR3 loop is CASRTTGETQYF. The CDR3 DNA follows: TGTGCCAGCAGAACGACAGGAGAGACCCAGTACTTC.

This clone was recorded a few times. A read error may produce the germline difference seen at one junction end. V gene TRBV12-5 combines with J gene TRBJ2-7; D not certain. The germline CDR1 and CDR2 sequences are LGHNT and FRNRAP. The CDR3 sequence is 8 residues long. Written as DNA, the CDR3 is TGTGCTAGTGGGTTGGGGAACTTC. Its protein product is CASGLGNF.

The chain couples TRBV7-2 to TRBJ2-5; possible D gene TRBD2, 5 bases. Deletions cut 2 bases from V and 2 bases from J, with 12 bases between. The CDR3 spans 15 residues. Germline assignment: CDR1 SGHTA and CDR2 FQGNSA. CDR3 region: CASSLKLAGQETQYF. CDR3 DNA sequence: TGTGCCAGCAGCTTAAAGCTAGCTGGGCAAGAGACCCAGTACTTC. The variable domain in full, with the rest retrieved from reference TRBV7-2 and TRBJ2-5, is GAGVSQSPSNKVTEKGKDVELRCDPISGHTALYWYRQSLGQGLEFLIYFQGNSAPDKSGLPSDRFSAERTGGSVSTLTIQRTQQEDSAVYLCASSLKLAGQETQYFGPGTRLLVL.

This clone was seen just once. The V gene is TRBV1, the J gene TRBJ2-6; the D call in the table, TRBD1, was not verified against the DNA. TRBV1 is marked as a pseudogene. This CDR3 spans 19 amino acids. This chain's CDR3 is CTSSPRTGAALGGANVLTF. The CDR3 DNA sequence: TGCACCAGCAGCCCCCGGACAGGGGCAGCTCTGGGTGGGGCCAACGTCCTGACTTTC.

This chain uses TRBV14 with TRBJ2-1; D ambiguous. Trimming shortened V by 1 base and J by 4 bases, and 5 bases separated the two germline ends. The length of the CDR3 is 13 residues. Germline V gene lookup returns CDR1 SGHDN and CDR2 FVKESK. The CDR3 coding sequence is TGTGCCAGCAGCCAAGCCGAGTACAATGAGCAGTTCTTC. It is translated as CASSQAEYNEQFF.

This chain links TRBV29-1 with TRBJ2-5, with D perhaps matching TRBD2 (5 bases). V shed 6 bases and J shed 1 base, with 12 bases lying between them. The CDR3 sequence is 13 residues long. Germline V gene sequence: CDR1 SQVTM, CDR2 ANQGSEA. CDR3 amino acids: CSVERGSQETQYF. Here the CDR3 DNA reads TGCAGCGTCGAACGCGGGTCCCAAGAGACCCAGTACTTC.

In this sample, this clone is large. This sequence joins TRBV7-9 and TRBJ2-7, with 8 bases aligning to TRBD2. V was clipped by 6 bases and J by 3 bases; unmatched bases: 4. CDR3 length: 13 residues. Germline CDR1 SEHNR, CDR2 FQNEAQ (reference sequence). Here the CDR3 DNA reads TGTGCCAGCAGTAAGCGGGAGAACTACGAGCAGTACTTC. It specifies CASSKRENYEQYF.

V gene TRBV5-4 combines with J gene TRBJ2-1; D remains unclear. The germline V gene encodes CDR1 SGHNT and CDR2 YYREEE (reference sequence). This CDR3 is built from 14 residues. Deletions cut 3 bases from V and 4 bases from J, with 11 bases between. This chain's CDR3 is CASSSGRAYNEQFF. The CDR3 nucleotides are TGTGCCAGCAGCTCCGGACGGGCTTACAATGAGCAGTTCTTC.

The V call is TRBV19, the J call TRBJ2-1; tentative D call: TRBD2 (6 bases). V was trimmed by 3 bases and J by 6 bases, leaving 15 bases between them. This CDR3 comprises 15 residues. Per germline, CDR1 LNHDA and CDR2 SQIVND (reference sequence). DNA for the CDR3: TGTGCCAGTAGTATCGCTCGGGGGATAGGCAATGAGCAGTTCTTC. This sequence encodes CASSIARGIGNEQFF.

About this clone itself: A read error may produce the germline difference seen at one junction end. This rearrangement joins TRBV4-1 to TRBJ1-2; no reliable D call. The CDR3 has 13 amino acids. CDR1 and CDR2 (germline): MGHRA, YSYEKL. In DNA form, the CDR3 reads TGCGCCAGCAGTCAAGATGGTATCTATGGCTACACCTTC. Its translation: CASSQDGIYGYTF.

The chain recombines TRBV19 with TRBJ1-4; D might be TRBD1 (5 bases). Per germline, CDR1 LNHDA and CDR2 SQIVND (reference sequence). The CDR3 has 16 residues. V was pared by 4 bases and J by 7 bases, with 19 bases between. The CDR3 loop is CASSTNAGTDLEKLFF. In DNA, the CDR3 is TGTGCCAGTAGTACCAACGCCGGGACGGATCTTGAAAAACTGTTTTTT. Full variable domain (outside the CDR3, taken from reference TRBV19 and TRBJ1-4): DGGITQSPKYLFRKEGQNVTLSCEQNLNHDAMYWYRQDPGQGLRLIYYSQIVNDFQKGDIAEGYSVSREKKESFPLTVTSAQKNPTAFYLCASSTNAGTDLEKLFFGSGTQLSVL.